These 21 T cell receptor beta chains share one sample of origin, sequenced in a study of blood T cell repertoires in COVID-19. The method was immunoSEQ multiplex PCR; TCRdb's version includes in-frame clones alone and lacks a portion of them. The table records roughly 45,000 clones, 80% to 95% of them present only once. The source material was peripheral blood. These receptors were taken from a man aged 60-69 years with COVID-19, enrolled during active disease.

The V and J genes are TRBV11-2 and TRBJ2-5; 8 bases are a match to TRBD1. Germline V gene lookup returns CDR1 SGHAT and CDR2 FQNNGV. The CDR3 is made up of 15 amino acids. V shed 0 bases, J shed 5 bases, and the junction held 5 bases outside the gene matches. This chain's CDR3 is CASSLEAGGLETQYF. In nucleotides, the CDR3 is TGTGCCAGCAGCTTAGAGGCAGGGGGCCTGGAGACCCAGTACTTC.

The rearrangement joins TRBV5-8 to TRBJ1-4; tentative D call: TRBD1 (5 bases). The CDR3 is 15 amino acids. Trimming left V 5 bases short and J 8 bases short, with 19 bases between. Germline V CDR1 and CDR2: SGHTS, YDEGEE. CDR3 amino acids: CASSGHQGYREKLFF. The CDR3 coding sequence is TGTGCCAGCAGTGGCCACCAGGGTTATCGGGAAAAACTGTTTTTT.

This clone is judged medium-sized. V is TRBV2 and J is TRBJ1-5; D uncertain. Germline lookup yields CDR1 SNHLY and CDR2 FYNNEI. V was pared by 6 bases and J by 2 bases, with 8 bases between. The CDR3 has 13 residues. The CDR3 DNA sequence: TGTGCCAGCAGCGGCGGGGGCAATCAGCCCCAGCATTTT. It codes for CASSGGGNQPQHF.

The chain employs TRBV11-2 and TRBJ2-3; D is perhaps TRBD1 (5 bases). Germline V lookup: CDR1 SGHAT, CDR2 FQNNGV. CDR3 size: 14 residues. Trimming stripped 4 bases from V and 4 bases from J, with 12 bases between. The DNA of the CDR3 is TGTGCCAGCAGCTCACCGGCAGGGCCAGATACGCAGTATTTT. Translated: CASSSPAGPDTQYF.

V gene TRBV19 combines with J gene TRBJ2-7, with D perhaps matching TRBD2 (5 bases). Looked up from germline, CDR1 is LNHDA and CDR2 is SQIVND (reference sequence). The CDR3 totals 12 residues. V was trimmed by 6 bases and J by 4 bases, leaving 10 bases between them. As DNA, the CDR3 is TGTGCCAGTAGCCATCAGCGGTACGAGCAGTACTTC. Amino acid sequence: CASSHQRYEQYF. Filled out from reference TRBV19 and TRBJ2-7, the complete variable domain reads DGGITQSPKYLFRKEGQNVTLSCEQNLNHDAMYWYRQDPGQGLRLIYYSQIVNDFQKGDIAEGYSVSREKKESFPLTVTSAQKNPTAFYLCASSHQRYEQYFGPGTRLTVT.

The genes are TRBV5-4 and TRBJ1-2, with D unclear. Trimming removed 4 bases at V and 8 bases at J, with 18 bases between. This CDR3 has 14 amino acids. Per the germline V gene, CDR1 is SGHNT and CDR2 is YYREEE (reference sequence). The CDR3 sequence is CASSPETVRVGYTF. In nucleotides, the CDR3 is TGTGCCAGCAGCCCCGAAACTGTCCGTGTGGGCTACACCTTC.

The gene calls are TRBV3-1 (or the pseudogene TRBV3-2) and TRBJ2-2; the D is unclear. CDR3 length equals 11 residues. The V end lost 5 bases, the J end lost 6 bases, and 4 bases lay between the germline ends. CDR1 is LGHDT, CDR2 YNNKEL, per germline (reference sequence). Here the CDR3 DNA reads TGTGCCAGCAGCTCTTCCGGGGAGCTGTTTTTT. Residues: CASSSSGELFF.

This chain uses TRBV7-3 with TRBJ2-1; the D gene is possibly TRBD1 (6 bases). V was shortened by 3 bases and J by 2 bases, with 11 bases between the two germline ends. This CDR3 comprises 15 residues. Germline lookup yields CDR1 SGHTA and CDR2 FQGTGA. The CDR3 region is CASSLRQDTYNEQFF. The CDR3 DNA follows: TGTGCCAGCAGCTTGCGACAGGATACCTACAATGAGCAGTTCTTC.

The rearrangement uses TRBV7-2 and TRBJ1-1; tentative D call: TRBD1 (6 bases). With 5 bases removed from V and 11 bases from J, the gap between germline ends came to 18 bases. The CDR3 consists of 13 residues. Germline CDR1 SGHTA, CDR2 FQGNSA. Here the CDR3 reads CASSRNRESTAFF. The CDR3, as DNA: TGTGCCAGCAGCAGAAACAGGGAAAGCACGGCTTTCTTT.

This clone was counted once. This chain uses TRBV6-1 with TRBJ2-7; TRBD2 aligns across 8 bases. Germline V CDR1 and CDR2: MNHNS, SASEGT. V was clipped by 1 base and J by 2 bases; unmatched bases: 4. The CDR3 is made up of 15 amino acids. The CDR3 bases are TGTGCCAGCAGTGAAGGTGTTAGCGGGGCCTACGAGCAGTACTTC. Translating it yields CASSEGVSGAYEQYF.

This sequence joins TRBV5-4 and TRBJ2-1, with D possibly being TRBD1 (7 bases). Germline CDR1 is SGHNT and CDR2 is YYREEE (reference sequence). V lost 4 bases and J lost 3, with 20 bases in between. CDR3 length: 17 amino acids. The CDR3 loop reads CASSTRQGGGVYNEQFF. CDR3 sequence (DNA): TGTGCCAGCAGCACGAGACAGGGAGGAGGGGTCTACAATGAGCAGTTCTTC. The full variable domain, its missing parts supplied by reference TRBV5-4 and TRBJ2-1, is ETGVTQSPTHLIKTRGQQVTLRCSSQSGHNTVSWYQQALGQGPQFIFQYYREEENGRGNFPPRFSGLQFPNYSSELNVNALELDDSALYLCASSTRQGGGVYNEQFFGPGTRLTVL.

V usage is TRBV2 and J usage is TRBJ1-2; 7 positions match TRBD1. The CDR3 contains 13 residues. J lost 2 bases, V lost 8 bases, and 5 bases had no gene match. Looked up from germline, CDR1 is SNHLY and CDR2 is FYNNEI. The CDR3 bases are TGTGCCAGCGCCCTGACAGGGAACTATGGCTACACCTTC. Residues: CASALTGNYGYTF.

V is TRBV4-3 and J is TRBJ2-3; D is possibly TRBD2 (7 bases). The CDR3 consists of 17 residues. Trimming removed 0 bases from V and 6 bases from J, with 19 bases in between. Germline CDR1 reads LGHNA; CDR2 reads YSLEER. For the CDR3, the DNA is TGCGCCAGCAGCCAAGAGTCCACGGGGGGCGCTGAGGATACGCAGTATTTT. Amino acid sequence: CASSQESTGGAEDTQYF.

CDR3 DNA sequence: TGTGCCAGCAGCTTCCGGGGGATGGCTAGCGGGAGAGTTGATACGCAGTATTTT. Translating it yields CASSFRGMASGRVDTQYF. V and J are TRBV7-3 and TRBJ2-3, with 10 bases matching TRBD2. The CDR3 runs 18 residues. The V segment lost 3 bases and the J segment 6 bases; nucleotides outside the gene matches: 15. Per germline, CDR1 SGHTA and CDR2 FQGTGA.

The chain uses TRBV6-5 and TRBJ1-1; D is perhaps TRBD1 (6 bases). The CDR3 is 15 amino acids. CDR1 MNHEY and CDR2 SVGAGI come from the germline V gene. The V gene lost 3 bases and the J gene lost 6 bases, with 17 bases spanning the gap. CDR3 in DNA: TGTGCCAGCAGTTATATATGGGGGGGCAGCTCTGAAGCTTTCTTT. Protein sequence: CASSYIWGGSSEAFF.

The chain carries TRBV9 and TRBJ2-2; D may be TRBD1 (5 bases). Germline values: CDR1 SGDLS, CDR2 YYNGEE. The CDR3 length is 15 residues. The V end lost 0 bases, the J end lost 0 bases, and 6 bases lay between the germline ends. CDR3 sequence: CASSVEGANTGELFF. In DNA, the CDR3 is TGTGCCAGCAGCGTAGAAGGGGCGAACACCGGGGAGCTGTTTTTT.

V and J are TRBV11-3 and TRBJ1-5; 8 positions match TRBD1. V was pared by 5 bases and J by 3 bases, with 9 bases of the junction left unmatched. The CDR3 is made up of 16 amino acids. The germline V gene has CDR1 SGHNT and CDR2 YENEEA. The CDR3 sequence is CASSIKGQGHNQPQHF. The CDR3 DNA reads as TGTGCCAGCAGCATTAAAGGACAGGGCCACAATCAGCCCCAGCATTTT.

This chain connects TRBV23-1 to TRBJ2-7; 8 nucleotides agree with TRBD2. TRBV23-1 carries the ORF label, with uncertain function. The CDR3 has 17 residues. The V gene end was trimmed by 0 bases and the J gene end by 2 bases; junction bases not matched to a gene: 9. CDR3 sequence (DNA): TGCGCCAGCAGTCAATCACGGGGGACTAGACCGACCTACGAGCAGTACTTC. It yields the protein CASSQSRGTRPTYEQYF.

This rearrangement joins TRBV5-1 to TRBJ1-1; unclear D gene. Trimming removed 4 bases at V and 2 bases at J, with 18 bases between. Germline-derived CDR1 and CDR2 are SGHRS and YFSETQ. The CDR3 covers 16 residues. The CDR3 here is CASSPTVQDANTEAFF. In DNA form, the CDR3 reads TGCGCCAGCAGCCCTACAGTGCAGGATGCAAACACTGAAGCTTTCTTT. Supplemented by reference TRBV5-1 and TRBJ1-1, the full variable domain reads KAGVTQTPRYLIKTRGQQVTLSCSPISGHRSVSWYQQTPGQGLQFLFEYFSETQRNKGNFPGRFSGRQFSNSRSEMNVSTLELGDSALYLCASSPTVQDANTEAFFGQGTRLTVV.

The CDR3 reads CASSTNRGELFF. The CDR3 DNA reads as TGTGCCAGCTCAACGAACAGGGGGGAGCTGTTTTTT. The chain carries TRBV18 and TRBJ2-2, with D perhaps matching TRBD1 (5 bases). This CDR3 is built from 12 residues. Germline CDR1 KGHSH, CDR2 LQKENI. V dropped 5 bases and J dropped 8 bases, with 9 bases sitting between them.

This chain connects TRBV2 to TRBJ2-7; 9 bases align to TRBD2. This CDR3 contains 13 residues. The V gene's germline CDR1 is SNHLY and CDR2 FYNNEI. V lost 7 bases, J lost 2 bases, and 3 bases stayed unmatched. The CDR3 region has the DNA TGTGCCAGCACCGGGACTAGCACCTACGAGCAGTACTTC. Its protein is CASTGTSTYEQYF. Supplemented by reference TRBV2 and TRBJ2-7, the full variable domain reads EPEVTQTPSHQVTQMGQEVILRCVPISNHLYFYWYRQILGQKVEFLVSFYNNEISEKSEIFDDQFSVERPDGSNFTLKIRSTKLEDSAMYFCASTGTSTYEQYFGPGTRLTVT.